These 10 T cell receptor beta chains were sequenced from one sample in a study of blood T cell repertoires in COVID-19. Method: immunoSEQ multiplex PCR; TCRdb's copy keeps in-frame clones and lacks some. The table includes around 190,000 clones, about 88% detected once. Specimen: peripheral blood. These receptors were collected from a man aged 18 to 35 who had recovered from COVID-19.

The V and J genes are TRBV4-3 and TRBJ2-1, with D possibly TRBD2 on 5 matching bases. The CDR3 is 17 residues long. CDR1 is LGHNA and CDR2 is YSLEER in the germline V gene. With 1 base removed from V and 0 bases from J, the gap between germline ends came to 13 bases. This CDR3 reads CASSQAWGASSYNEQFF. The CDR3 nucleotides read TGCGCCAGCAGCCAAGCCTGGGGAGCGAGCTCCTACAATGAGCAGTTCTTC.

This sequence joins TRBV5-4 and TRBJ1-6, with 7 bases identical to TRBD1. This CDR3 contains 13 residues. Germline loops: CDR1 SGHNT, CDR2 YYREEE (reference sequence). V gave up 4 bases and J gave up 10 bases; unmatched junction bases: 5. In DNA, the CDR3 is TGTGCCAGCAGCAAGGGACAGAGCTCACCCCTCCACTTT. This gives the protein CASSKGQSSPLHF.

This clone turned up a few times. The V and J genes are TRBV6-4 and TRBJ2-1; 8 bases align to TRBD2. This CDR3 is built from 14 residues. V lost 4 bases to trimming and J lost 6 bases; unmatched junction nucleotides: 5. Germline values: CDR1 MRHNA, CDR2 SNTAGT. DNA for the CDR3: TGTGCCAGCAGTGCCCGGGAGGGGGGCAATGAGCAGTTCTTC. Its translation: CASSAREGGNEQFF.

CDR3: CASSSSGQAYNEQFF. In DNA, the CDR3 is TGTGCCAGCAGCTCCTCGGGACAGGCTTACAATGAGCAGTTCTTC. The rearrangement joins TRBV7-2 to TRBJ2-1; TRBD1 matches 8 bases. The length of the CDR3 is 15 residues. Looked up from germline, CDR1 is SGHTA and CDR2 is FQGNSA. Trimming at V came to 4 bases and at J to 4 bases, leaving 6 bases not matched to a gene. Combining the CDR3 with reference TRBV7-2 and TRBJ2-1 gives the whole variable domain GAGVSQSPSNKVTEKGKDVELRCDPISGHTALYWYRQSLGQGLEFLIYFQGNSAPDKSGLPSDRFSAERTGGSVSTLTIQRTQQEDSAVYLCASSSSGQAYNEQFFGPGTRLTVL.

This chain connects TRBV29-1 to TRBJ2-7; 10 nucleotides agree with TRBD2. V lost 5 bases and J lost 4; bases outside the gene matches: 5. The CDR3 is 13 amino acids. CDR1 and CDR2 from the germline V gene are SQVTM and ANQGSEA. The CDR3 loop reads CSVSAGGFYEQYF. CDR3 bases: TGCAGCGTTTCAGCGGGAGGGTTTTACGAGCAGTACTTC.

The chain carries TRBV4-3 and TRBJ1-1; no clear D. The CDR3 extends over 15 amino acids. Germline V gene data show CDR1 as LGHNA and CDR2 as YSLEER. V shed 0 bases and J shed 3 bases, with 11 bases lying between them. CDR3 in DNA: TGCGCCAGCAGCCAAGAGTCGGGGTGGGACACTGAAGCTTTCTTT. Its protein product is CASSQESGWDTEAFF.

DNA for the CDR3: TGTGCCACCAGTGATCCGGCGACTAGCGGGATTGAGCAGTTCTTC. It encodes CATSDPATSGIEQFF. This sequence joins TRBV24-1 and TRBJ2-1; 11 bases match TRBD2. V shed 3 bases, J shed 9 bases, and the junction held 6 bases outside the gene matches. The CDR3 is made up of 15 amino acids. CDR1 and CDR2 (germline): KGHDR, SFDVKD.

Only a few counts were recorded for this clone. The rearrangement joins TRBV10-3 to TRBJ2-2; 10 bases are shared with TRBD1. Germline CDR1 reads ENHRY; CDR2 reads SYGVKD. With V trimmed by 6 bases and J by 7 bases, 8 bases remained unmatched. This CDR3 is built from 15 residues. The CDR3 reads CAIRPRQGADGELFF. The CDR3 region has the DNA TGTGCCATCAGGCCCAGACAGGGGGCCGACGGGGAGCTGTTTTTT.

This clone has just one count. The chain couples TRBV24-1 to TRBJ2-7; maybe TRBD1 (6 bases). Germline CDR1 and CDR2: KGHDR and SFDVKD. The CDR3 contains 15 residues. V lost 2 bases, J lost 6 bases, and 16 bases lay in between. This CDR3 is CATSDSKDPTGEQYF. The CDR3, as DNA: TGTGCCACCAGTGATTCTAAGGATCCGACAGGCGAGCAGTACTTC.

This chain uses TRBV10-1 with TRBJ2-7; 8 bases are a match to TRBD2. The CDR3 has 16 amino acids. V was clipped by 5 bases and J by 0 bases; unmatched bases: 9. Germline V gene lookup returns CDR1 WNHNN and CDR2 SYGVQD (reference sequence). CDR3 in amino acids: CASSHLSGRISYEQYF. CDR3 bases: TGCGCCAGCAGTCACTTGAGCGGGAGAATCTCCTACGAGCAGTACTTC.